Presented here are 25 T cell receptor beta chains from one specimen sequenced in a study of T cells in Graves' hyperthyroidism and ophthalmopathy (dated by TCRdb to the late 2010s). Receptor libraries were prepared by multiplex PCR. Sequencing took place on an Illumina HiSeq 2000. The TCR beta CDR3 regions were amplified from RNA transcripts. A first-round RT-PCR of the TCR CDR3 used the HTBI primer set with the Qiagen OneStep RT-PCR kit. The public reads were reprocessed in TCRdb via fastp at Q25 and MiXCR, keeping in-frame beta chains. Under each unique CDR3 protein, matching rows form one entry showing the most common genes and DNA. The sample table holds approximately 510,000 distinct CDR3 sequences, of which more than 20% were seen once. The ten largest clones capture approximately 26% of the sample. The material sequenced was blood. These receptors all come from a man aged 18 to 30 with Graves' hyperthyroidism.

The sample holds a few counts of this clonotype. The chain combines TRBV11-1 with TRBJ2-2, with 10 bases identical to TRBD2. Germline V gene lookup returns CDR1 SGHAT and CDR2 FQDESV (reference sequence). The CDR3 length is 20 residues. J was trimmed by 0 bases and V by 0 bases; bases with no gene match: 10. The DNA of the CDR3 is TGTGCCAGCAGCTTAGCCCCGTGGGCTAGCGGGGGCGCGAACACCGGGGAGCTGTTTTTT. Its protein product is CASSLAPWASGGANTGELFF. Combining the CDR3 with reference TRBV11-1 and TRBJ2-2 gives the whole variable domain EAEVAQSPRYKITEKSQAVAFWCDPISGHATLYWYRQILGQGPELLVQFQDESVVDDSQLPKDRFSAERLKGVDSTLKIQPAELGDSAMYLCASSLAPWASGGANTGELFFGEGSRLTVL.

This clonotype occurred many times. The CDR3 DNA reads as TGTGCCAGCAGCTTAGGGCTGACCGACGAGCAGTACTTC. Amino acids: CASSLGLTDEQYF. The genes are TRBV7-9 and TRBJ2-7; D unresolved. The CDR3 runs to 13 residues. In germline, CDR1 is SEHNR, CDR2 FQNEAQ (reference sequence). The germline V and J ends were trimmed by 1 base and 5 bases, with 9 bases remaining between them.

The rearrangement links TRBV6-1 to TRBJ1-2; TRBD1 matches at 8 bases. This CDR3 is built from 14 residues. Germline V gene sequence: CDR1 MNHNS, CDR2 SASEGT. Losses at the gene ends were 6 bases for V and 4 bases for J; bases not matched to a gene: 7. The CDR3 here is CASSQGQGSYGYTF. The CDR3 DNA sequence: TGTGCCAGCAGCCAAGGACAGGGATCCTATGGCTACACCTTC.

This clonotype was observed many times. This chain joins TRBV29-1 and TRBJ1-2; D may be TRBD1 (5 bases). The germline CDR1 and CDR2 sequences are SQVTM and ANQGSEA. Trimming took 7 bases from V and 8 from J, leaving 20 bases between them. The CDR3 is 13 residues long. CDR3 in amino acids: CSARGTLVGGYTF. The DNA of the CDR3 is TGCAGCGCCCGCGGGACCCTGGTAGGCGGCTACACCTTC.

This clonotype came up many times. The CDR3: CASSMGTATGELFF. Written as DNA, the CDR3 is TGTGCCAGTAGTATGGGGACAGCCACCGGGGAGCTGTTTTTT. This chain links TRBV19 with TRBJ2-2; TRBD1 aligns across 7 bases. V lost 3 bases and J lost 4; bases outside the gene matches: 2. The CDR3 has 14 residues. CDR1 is LNHDA and CDR2 is SQIVND in the germline V gene (reference sequence).

The chain has TRBV29-1 and TRBJ2-4, with a tentative D call TRBD2 (7 bases). Trimming removed 6 bases at V and 6 bases at J, with 15 bases between. The CDR3 is 13 residues long. CDR1 and CDR2 (germline): SQVTM, ANQGSEA. CDR3 amino acids: CSVAGGQGNIQYF. The DNA of the CDR3 is TGCAGCGTCGCCGGGGGGCAGGGAAACATTCAGTACTTC.

Ten or more counts support this clonotype. This chain connects TRBV28 to TRBJ2-2; no clear D gene. Trimming took 1 base from V and 2 from J, leaving 11 bases between them. The CDR3 loop spans 16 amino acids. The V gene's germline CDR1 is MDHEN and CDR2 SYDVKM. DNA for the CDR3: TGTGCCAGCAGTTTATTCCCAGCTGTAAACACCGGGGAGCTGTTTTTT. Translation: CASSLFPAVNTGELFF.

This clonotype was picked up many times. The chain combines TRBV6-5 with TRBJ1-5; perhaps TRBD1 as D (6 bases). The CDR3 is 15 residues long. Germline V lookup: CDR1 MNHEY, CDR2 SVGAGI. The germline V and J ends were trimmed by 5 bases and 7 bases, with 18 bases remaining between them. The DNA of the CDR3 is TGTGCCAGCAGTAACGTTCAGGGGCTCGTCCAGCCCCAGCATTTT. This sequence encodes CASSNVQGLVQPQHF.

V gene TRBV4-1 combines with J gene TRBJ2-7; 9 bases align to TRBD2. V dropped 3 bases and J dropped 3; count of bases not matched to a gene: 6. The CDR3 is made up of 15 amino acids. CDR1 is MGHRA, CDR2 YSYEKL, per germline. The CDR3 reads CASSHSSSGDYEQYF. The CDR3 DNA reads as TGCGCCAGCAGCCATTCGTCTAGCGGGGACTACGAGCAGTACTTC.

This clonotype was observed many times. The gene calls are TRBV2 and TRBJ2-2; D is uncertain. V lost 6 bases and J 1 base, leaving 12 bases between the germline ends. This CDR3 contains 15 residues. Germline assignment: CDR1 SNHLY and CDR2 FYNNEI. The CDR3 loop is CASRGQTMNTGELFF. The DNA for the CDR3 is TGTGCCAGCAGAGGGCAGACCATGAACACCGGGGAGCTGTTTTTT.

About this clonotype itself: At one end, the junction sequence differs from germline, possibly due to a read error. CDR3: CASTPGALYYGQYF. DNA for the CDR3: TGTGCCAGCACCCCAGGGGCACTTTACTACGGGCAGTACTTC. This sequence joins TRBV28 and TRBJ2-7; tentative D call: TRBD1 (6 bases). Germline-derived CDR1 and CDR2 are MDHEN and SYDVKM. The CDR3 is 14 amino acids.

This clonotype has at least ten counts. The V gene is TRBV28, the J gene TRBJ1-2; TRBD1 matches 7 bases. This CDR3 is built from 14 residues. The germline CDR1 and CDR2 sequences are MDHEN and SYDVKM. Trimming at V came to 5 bases and at J to 6 bases, leaving 9 bases not matched to a gene. DNA for the CDR3: TGTGCCAGCAGTACGCCGGGACAGAGCGATGGCTACACCTTC. Protein: CASSTPGQSDGYTF.

This clonotype was recorded many times. The CDR3 DNA follows: TGTGCCAGCCTCCTTGTGGGGCGTGGAGCTTTCTTT. The encoded protein is CASLLVGRGAFF. V gene TRBV28 combines with J gene TRBJ1-1; maybe TRBD1 (5 bases). V lost 8 bases, J lost 10 bases, and 17 bases lay in between. CDR1 and CDR2 from the germline V gene are MDHEN and SYDVKM. The CDR3 has 12 residues.

There are many counts of this clonotype. The chain recombines TRBV6-1 with TRBJ1-3; a weak D match, TRBD1 (5 bases). V was clipped by 7 bases and J by 6 bases, with 19 bases between them. Germline assignment: CDR1 MNHNS and CDR2 SASEGT. The CDR3 sequence is 15 residues long. The CDR3 loop is CASTYGGRVENTIYF. Written as DNA, the CDR3 is TGTGCCAGCACCTACGGGGGAAGAGTTGAAAACACCATATATTTT.

This clonotype was observed many times. CDR3 sequence: CASSSEGGRRGETQYF. The CDR3 bases are TGTGCCAGCAGCTCCGAAGGGGGACGGCGCGGGGAGACCCAGTACTTC. The rearrangement links TRBV5-4 to TRBJ2-5, with D tentatively TRBD1 (6 bases). This CDR3 is 16 amino acids long. Germline lookup yields CDR1 SGHNT and CDR2 YYREEE (reference sequence). Trimming stripped 3 bases from V and 5 bases from J, with 20 bases between.

This clonotype was found many times. This rearrangement joins TRBV29-1 to TRBJ1-1, with unresolved D. V was trimmed by 7 bases and J by 4 bases, leaving 16 bases between them. The CDR3 contains 13 residues. Germline assignment: CDR1 SQVTM and CDR2 ANQGSEA. CDR3 loop: CSALPTSGTEAFF. The CDR3 DNA follows: TGCAGCGCCCTACCTACCTCGGGCACTGAAGCTTTCTTT.

This clonotype has a count of ten or more. The chain carries TRBV10-3 and TRBJ2-7, with D possibly TRBD2 on 5 matching bases. CDR3 length equals 13 residues. CDR1 and CDR2 from the germline V gene are ENHRY and SYGVKD. Trimming cost V 3 bases and J 2 bases, with 8 bases left between them. The CDR3 nucleotides are TGTGCCATCAGTGACGGGGTACCCTACGAGCAGTACTTC. Protein sequence: CAISDGVPYEQYF.

The sample holds many counts of this clonotype. This chain links TRBV10-3 with TRBJ1-3; no clear D gene. CDR1 is ENHRY and CDR2 is SYGVKD in the germline V gene. This CDR3 has 12 amino acids. The V gene lost 4 bases and the J gene lost 4 bases, with 5 bases spanning the gap. The CDR3 region has the DNA TGTGCCATCAGTGTAACCGGAAACACCATATATTTT. This codes for CAISVTGNTIYF.

On this clonotype itself: The germline gene is not matched at one end of the junction; a read error may be the cause. This rearrangement joins TRBV20-1 to TRBJ2-7, with D perhaps TRBD1 (6 bases). Germline CDR1 reads DFQATT; CDR2 reads SNEGSKA (reference sequence). This CDR3 contains 15 residues. The CDR3 is CSAPRPGQISYEQDF. The DNA of the CDR3 is TGCAGTGCGCCTCGCCCCGGACAGATCTCCTACGAGCAGGACTTC.

This clonotype was seen repeatedly, ten times or more. The chain joins TRBV11-3 to TRBJ1-1; 7 bases match TRBD1. Germline V lookup: CDR1 SGHNT, CDR2 YENEEA. This CDR3 has 13 residues. The V gene end was trimmed by 5 bases and the J gene end by 6 bases; junction bases not matched to a gene: 6. The CDR3 region has the DNA TGTGCCAGCAGCACCGGGACAGACCCTGAAGCTTTCTTT. The encoded protein is CASSTGTDPEAFF.

This chain links TRBV20-1 with TRBJ1-1; 9 bases agree with TRBD1. The CDR3 has 17 residues. The trim removed 6 bases at V and 6 bases at J, leaving 20 bases unmatched. CDR1 is DFQATT, CDR2 SNEGSKA, per germline (reference sequence). The CDR3 nucleotides are TGCAGTGCGCCCGGACAGGGGCTTGGGTTAAGTGAGCCTGAAGCTTTCTTT. This codes for CSAPGQGLGLSEPEAFF.

The chain has TRBV19 and TRBJ1-2; no firm D call. Trimming left V 0 bases short and J 7 bases short, with 15 bases between. From germline, CDR1 is LNHDA and CDR2 SQIVND (reference sequence). The CDR3 has 15 amino acids. Here the CDR3 reads CASSIENVSHRGYTF. CDR3 nucleotides: TGTGCCAGTAGTATAGAGAACGTCTCCCACCGTGGCTACACCTTC.

This clonotype was recorded many times. The gene calls are TRBV3-1 and TRBJ2-7, with D hard to call. V was shortened by 2 bases and J by 6 bases, with 5 bases between the two germline ends. The CDR3 contains 11 residues. In germline, CDR1 is LGHDT, CDR2 YNNKEL (reference sequence). The DNA for the CDR3 is TGTGCCAGCAGCCAAACGGCCGAGCAGTACTTC. It specifies CASSQTAEQYF.

The chain employs TRBV29-1 and TRBJ2-7; D is undetermined. Looked up from germline, CDR1 is SQVTM and CDR2 is ANQGSEA. Trimming stripped 5 bases from V and 2 bases from J, with 19 bases between. The CDR3 is made up of 15 amino acids. CDR3 in amino acids: CSVLVMKDGPYEQYF. As DNA, the CDR3 is TGCAGCGTTTTAGTTATGAAGGACGGCCCCTACGAGCAGTACTTC.

The genes are TRBV29-1 and TRBJ1-2, with TRBD1 matching 7 bases. Germline trimming cut 0 bases from V and 7 bases from J; bases unmatched to any gene: 11. Germline V gene lookup returns CDR1 SQVTM and CDR2 ANQGSEA. The CDR3 is 15 amino acids. CDR3 sequence reads: CSVEEGMRQGGGYTF. In nucleotides, the CDR3 is TGCAGCGTTGAAGAAGGGATGAGACAGGGAGGTGGCTACACCTTC.